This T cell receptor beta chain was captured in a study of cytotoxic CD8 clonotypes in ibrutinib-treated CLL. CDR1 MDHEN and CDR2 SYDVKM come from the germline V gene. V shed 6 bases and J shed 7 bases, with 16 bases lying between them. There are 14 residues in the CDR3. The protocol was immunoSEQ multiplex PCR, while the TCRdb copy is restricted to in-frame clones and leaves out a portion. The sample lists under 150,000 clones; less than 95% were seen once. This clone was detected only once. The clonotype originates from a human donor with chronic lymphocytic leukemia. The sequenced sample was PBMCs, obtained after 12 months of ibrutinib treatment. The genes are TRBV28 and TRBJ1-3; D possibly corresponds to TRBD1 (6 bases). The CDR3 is CASRQGSNQNTIYF. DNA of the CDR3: TGTGCCAGCAGACAGGGTAGTAACCAGAACACCATATATTTT.